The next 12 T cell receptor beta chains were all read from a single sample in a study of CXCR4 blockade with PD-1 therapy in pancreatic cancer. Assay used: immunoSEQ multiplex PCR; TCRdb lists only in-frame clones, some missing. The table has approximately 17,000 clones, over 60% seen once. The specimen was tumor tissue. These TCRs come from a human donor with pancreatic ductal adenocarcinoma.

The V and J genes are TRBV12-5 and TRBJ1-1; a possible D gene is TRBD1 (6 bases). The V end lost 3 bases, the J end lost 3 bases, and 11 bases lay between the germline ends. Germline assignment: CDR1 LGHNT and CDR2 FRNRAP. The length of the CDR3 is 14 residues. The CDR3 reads CASGFGGAHTEAFF. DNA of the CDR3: TGTGCTAGTGGTTTCGGGGGGGCGCACACTGAAGCTTTCTTT. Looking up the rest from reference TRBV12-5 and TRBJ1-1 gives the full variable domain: DARVTQTPRHKVTEMGQEVTMRCQPILGHNTVFWYRQTMMQGLELLAYFRNRAPLDDSGMPKDRFSAEMPDATLATLKIQPSEPRDSAVYFCASGFGGAHTEAFFGQGTRLTVV.

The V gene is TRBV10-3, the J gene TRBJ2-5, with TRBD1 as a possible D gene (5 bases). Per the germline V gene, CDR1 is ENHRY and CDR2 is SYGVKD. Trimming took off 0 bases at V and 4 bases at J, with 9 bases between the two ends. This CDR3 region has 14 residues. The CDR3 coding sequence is TGTGCCATCAGTGAGTCGCTACAGGCAGAGACCCAGTACTTC. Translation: CAISESLQAETQYF.

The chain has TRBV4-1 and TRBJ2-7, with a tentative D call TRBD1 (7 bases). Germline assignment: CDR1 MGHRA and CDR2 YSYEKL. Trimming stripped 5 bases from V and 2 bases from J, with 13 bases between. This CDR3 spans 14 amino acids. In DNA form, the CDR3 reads TGCGCCAGCAGCTTACCAGGGGGGACCTACGAGCAGTACTTC. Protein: CASSLPGGTYEQYF.

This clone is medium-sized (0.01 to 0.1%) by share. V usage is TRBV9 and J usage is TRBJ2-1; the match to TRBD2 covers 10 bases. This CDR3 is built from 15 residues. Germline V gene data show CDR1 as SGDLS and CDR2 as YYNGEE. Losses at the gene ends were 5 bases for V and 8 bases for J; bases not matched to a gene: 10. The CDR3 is CASSERSSGSDEQFF. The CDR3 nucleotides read TGTGCCAGCAGTGAACGGTCTAGCGGGAGTGATGAGCAGTTCTTC.

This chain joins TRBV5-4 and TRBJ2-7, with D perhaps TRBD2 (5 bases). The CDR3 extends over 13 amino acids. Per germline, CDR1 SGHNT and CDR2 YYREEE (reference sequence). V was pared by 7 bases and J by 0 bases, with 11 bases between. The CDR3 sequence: CASVRASSYEQYF. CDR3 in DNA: TGTGCCAGCGTGCGGGCTAGCTCCTACGAGCAGTACTTC. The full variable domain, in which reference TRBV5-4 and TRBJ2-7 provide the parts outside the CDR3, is ETGVTQSPTHLIKTRGQQVTLRCSSQSGHNTVSWYQQALGQGPQFIFQYYREEENGRGNFPPRFSGLQFPNYSSELNVNALELDDSALYLCASVRASSYEQYFGPGTRLTVT.

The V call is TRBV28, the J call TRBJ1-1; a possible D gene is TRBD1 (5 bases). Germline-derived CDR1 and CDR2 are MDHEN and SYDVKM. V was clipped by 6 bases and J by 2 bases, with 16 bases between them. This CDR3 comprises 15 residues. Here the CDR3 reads CASSQYKGHNTEAFF. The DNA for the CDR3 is TGTGCCAGCAGCCAATATAAAGGACATAACACTGAAGCTTTCTTT. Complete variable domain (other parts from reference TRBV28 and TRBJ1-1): DVKVTQSSRYLVKRTGEKVFLECVQDMDHENMFWYRQDPGLGLRLIYFSYDVKMKEKGDIPEGYSVSREKKERFSLILESASTNQTSMYLCASSQYKGHNTEAFFGQGTRLTVV.

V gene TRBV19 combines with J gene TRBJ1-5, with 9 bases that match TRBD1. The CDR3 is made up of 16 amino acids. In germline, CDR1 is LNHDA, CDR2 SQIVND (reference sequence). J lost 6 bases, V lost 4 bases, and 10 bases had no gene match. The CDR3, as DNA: TGTGCCAGTAGTACCGACCTGACAGGGGGACTTCAGCCCCAGCATTTT. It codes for CASSTDLTGGLQPQHF.

The CDR3 region is CSGDREAITEAFF. The CDR3 bases are TGCAGCGGGGACAGGGAGGCCATAACTGAAGCTTTCTTT. This sequence joins TRBV29-1 and TRBJ1-1; 9 bases are shared with TRBD1. V was pared by 7 bases and J by 5 bases, with 8 bases of the junction left unmatched. The CDR3 is 13 residues long. The V gene's germline CDR1 is SQVTM and CDR2 ANQGSEA.

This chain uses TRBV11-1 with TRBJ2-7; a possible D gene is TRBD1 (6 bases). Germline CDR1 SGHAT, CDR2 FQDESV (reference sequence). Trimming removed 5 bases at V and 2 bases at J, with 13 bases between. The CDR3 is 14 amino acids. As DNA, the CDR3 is TGTGCCAGCAGCGCCTCGGCAGGGGCCTACGAGCAGTACTTC. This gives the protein CASSASAGAYEQYF.

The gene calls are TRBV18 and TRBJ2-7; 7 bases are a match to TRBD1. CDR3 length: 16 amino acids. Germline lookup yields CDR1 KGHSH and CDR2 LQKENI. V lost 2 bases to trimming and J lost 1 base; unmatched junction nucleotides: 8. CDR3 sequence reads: CASSPEQGTGSYEQYF. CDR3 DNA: TGTGCCAGCTCACCAGAACAGGGGACCGGTTCCTACGAGCAGTACTTC.

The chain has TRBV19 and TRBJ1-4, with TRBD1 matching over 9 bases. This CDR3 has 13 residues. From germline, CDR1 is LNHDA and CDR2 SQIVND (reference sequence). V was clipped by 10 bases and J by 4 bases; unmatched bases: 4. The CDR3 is CATNRGLNEKLFF. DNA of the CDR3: TGTGCCACCAACAGGGGGCTTAATGAAAAACTGTTTTTT.

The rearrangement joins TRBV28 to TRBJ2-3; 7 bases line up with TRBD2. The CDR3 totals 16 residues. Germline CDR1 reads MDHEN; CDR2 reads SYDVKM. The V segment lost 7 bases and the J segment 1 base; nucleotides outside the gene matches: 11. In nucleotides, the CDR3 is TGTGCCAGCACCCTTGGGAGGGGAGGTGGCACAGATACGCAGTATTTT. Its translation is CASTLGRGGGTDTQYF.